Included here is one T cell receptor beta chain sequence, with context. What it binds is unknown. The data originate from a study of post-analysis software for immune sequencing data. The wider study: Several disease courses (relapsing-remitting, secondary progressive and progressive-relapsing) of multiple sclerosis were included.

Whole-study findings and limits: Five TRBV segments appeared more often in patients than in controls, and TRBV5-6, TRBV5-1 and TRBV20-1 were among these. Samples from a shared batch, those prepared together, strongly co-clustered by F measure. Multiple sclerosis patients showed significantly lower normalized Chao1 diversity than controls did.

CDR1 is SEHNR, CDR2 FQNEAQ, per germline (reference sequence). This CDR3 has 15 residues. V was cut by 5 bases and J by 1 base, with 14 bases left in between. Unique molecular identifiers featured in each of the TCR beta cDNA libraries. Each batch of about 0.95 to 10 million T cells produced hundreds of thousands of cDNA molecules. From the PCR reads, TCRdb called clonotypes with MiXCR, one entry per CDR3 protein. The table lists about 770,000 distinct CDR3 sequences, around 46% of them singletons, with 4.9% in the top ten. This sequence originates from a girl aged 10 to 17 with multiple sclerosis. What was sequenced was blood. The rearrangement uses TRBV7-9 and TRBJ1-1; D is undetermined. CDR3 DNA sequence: TGTGCCAGCAGCATCCGTACGGTAGGGAACACTGAAGCTTTCTTT. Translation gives CASSIRTVGNTEAFF. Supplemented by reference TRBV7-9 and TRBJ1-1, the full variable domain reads DTGVSQNPRHKITKRGQNVTFRCDPISEHNRLYWYRQTLGQGPEFLTYFQNEAQLEKSRLLSDRFSAERPKGSFSTLEIQRTEQGDSAMYLCASSIRTVGNTEAFFGQGTRLTVV.